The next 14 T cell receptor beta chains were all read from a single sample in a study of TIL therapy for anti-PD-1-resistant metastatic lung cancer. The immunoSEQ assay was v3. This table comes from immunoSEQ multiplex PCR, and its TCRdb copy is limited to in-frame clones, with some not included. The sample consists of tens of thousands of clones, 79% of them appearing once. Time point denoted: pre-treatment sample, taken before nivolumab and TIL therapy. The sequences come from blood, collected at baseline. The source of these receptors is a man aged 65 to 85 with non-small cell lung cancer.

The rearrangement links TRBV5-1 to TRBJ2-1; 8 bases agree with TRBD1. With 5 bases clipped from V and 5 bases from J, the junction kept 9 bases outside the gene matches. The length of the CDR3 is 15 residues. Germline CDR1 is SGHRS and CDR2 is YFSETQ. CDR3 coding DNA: TGCGCCAGCAGACAGCGACCGACAGGGGACAATGAGCAGTTCTTC. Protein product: CASRQRPTGDNEQFF.

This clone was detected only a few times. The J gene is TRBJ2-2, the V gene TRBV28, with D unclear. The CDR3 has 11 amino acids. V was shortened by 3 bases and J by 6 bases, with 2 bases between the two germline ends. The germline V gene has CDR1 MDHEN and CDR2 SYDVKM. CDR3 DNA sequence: TGTGCCAGCAGTTTCCCCGGGGAGCTGTTTTTT. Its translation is CASSFPGELFF. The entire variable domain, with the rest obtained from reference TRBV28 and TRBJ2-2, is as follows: DVKVTQSSRYLVKRTGEKVFLECVQDMDHENMFWYRQDPGLGLRLIYFSYDVKMKEKGDIPEGYSVSREKKERFSLILESASTNQTSMYLCASSFPGELFFGEGSRLTVL.

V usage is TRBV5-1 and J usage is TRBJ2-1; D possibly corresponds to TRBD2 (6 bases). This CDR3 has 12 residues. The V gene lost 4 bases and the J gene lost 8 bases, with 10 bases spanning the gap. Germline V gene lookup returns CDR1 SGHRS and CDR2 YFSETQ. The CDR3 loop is CASSRDLYEQFF. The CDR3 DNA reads TGCGCCAGCAGCCGGGACTTATATGAGCAGTTCTTC.

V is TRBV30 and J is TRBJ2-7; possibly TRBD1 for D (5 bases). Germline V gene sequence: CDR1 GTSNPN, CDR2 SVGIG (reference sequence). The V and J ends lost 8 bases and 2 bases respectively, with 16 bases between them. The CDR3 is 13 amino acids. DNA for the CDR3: TGTGCCCACACCCAGGGCCCCACCTACGAGCAGTACTTC. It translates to CAHTQGPTYEQYF. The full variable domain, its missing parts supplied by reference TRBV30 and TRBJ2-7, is SQTIHQWPATLVQPVGSPLSLECTVEGTSNPNLYWYRQAAGRGLQLLFYSVGIGQISSEVPQNLSASRPQDRQFILSSKKLLLSDSGFYLCAHTQGPTYEQYFGPGTRLTVT.

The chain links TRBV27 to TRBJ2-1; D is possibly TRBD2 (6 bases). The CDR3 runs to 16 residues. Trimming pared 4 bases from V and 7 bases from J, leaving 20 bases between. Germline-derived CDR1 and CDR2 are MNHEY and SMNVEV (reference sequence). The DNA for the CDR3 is TGTGCCAGCAGTTCCAGCCGGACAATGGAGGGGAATGAGCAGTTCTTC. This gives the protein CASSSSRTMEGNEQFF.

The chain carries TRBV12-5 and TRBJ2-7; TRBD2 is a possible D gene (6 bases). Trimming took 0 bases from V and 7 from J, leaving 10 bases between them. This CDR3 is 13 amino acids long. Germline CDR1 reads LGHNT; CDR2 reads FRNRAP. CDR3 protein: CASGLVLGGEQYF. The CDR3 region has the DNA TGTGCTAGTGGTTTGGTACTGGGGGGAGAGCAGTACTTC.

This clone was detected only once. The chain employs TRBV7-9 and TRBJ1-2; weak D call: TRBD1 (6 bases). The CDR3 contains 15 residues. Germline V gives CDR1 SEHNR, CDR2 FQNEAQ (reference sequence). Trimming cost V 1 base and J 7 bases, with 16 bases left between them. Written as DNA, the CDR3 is TGTGCCAGCAGCTTAGTTTCGCGGGGGCGCATTGGCTACACCTTC. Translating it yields CASSLVSRGRIGYTF.

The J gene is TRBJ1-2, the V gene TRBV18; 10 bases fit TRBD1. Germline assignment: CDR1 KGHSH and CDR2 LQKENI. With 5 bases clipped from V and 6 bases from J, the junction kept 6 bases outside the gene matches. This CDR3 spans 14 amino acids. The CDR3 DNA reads TGTGCCAGCTCATCTACGGGACAGGGGAATGGCTACACCTTC. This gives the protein CASSSTGQGNGYTF. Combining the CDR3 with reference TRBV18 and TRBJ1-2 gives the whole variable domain NAGVMQNPRHLVRRRGQEARLRCSPMKGHSHVYWYRQLPEEGLKFMVYLQKENIIDESGMPKERFSAEFPKEGPSILRIQQVVRGDSAAYFCASSSTGQGNGYTFGSGTRLTVV.

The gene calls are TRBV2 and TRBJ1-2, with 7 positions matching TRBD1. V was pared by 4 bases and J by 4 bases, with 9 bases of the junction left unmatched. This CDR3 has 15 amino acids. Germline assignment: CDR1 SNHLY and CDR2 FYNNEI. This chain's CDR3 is CASSVPGTALYGYTF. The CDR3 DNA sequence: TGTGCCAGCAGTGTCCCCGGGACAGCCCTCTATGGCTACACCTTC.

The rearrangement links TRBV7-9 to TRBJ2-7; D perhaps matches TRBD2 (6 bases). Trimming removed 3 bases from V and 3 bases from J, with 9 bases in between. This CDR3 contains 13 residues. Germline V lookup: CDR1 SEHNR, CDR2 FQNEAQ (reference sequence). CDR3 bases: TGTGCCAGCAGCTTGGGACTTTACTACGAGCAGTACTTC. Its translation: CASSLGLYYEQYF.

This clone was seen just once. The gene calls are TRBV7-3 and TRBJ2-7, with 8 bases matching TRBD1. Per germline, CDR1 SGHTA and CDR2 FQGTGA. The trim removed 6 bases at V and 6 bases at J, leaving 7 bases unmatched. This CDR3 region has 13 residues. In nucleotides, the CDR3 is TGTGCCAGCAGGTCCCAAGGGACAGGCGAGCAGTACTTC. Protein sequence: CASRSQGTGEQYF.

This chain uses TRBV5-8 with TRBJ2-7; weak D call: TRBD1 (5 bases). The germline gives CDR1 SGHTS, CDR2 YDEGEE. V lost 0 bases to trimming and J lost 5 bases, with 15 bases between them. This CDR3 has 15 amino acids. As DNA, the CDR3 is TGTGCCAGCAGCTTGGCCATTAGGGGCAGCGACGAGCAGTACTTC. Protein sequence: CASSLAIRGSDEQYF.

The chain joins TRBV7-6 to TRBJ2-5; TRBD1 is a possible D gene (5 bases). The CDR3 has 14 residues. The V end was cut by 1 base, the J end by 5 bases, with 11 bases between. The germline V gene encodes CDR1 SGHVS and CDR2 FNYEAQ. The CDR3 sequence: CASSLGAGLETQYF. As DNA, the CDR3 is TGTGCCAGCAGCTTAGGGGCAGGGTTGGAGACCCAGTACTTC.

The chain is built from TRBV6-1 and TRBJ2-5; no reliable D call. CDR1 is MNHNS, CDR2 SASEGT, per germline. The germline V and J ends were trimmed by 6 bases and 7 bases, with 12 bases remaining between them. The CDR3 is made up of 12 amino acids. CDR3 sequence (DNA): TGTGCCAGCAGCTTGCCGATGGTGACCCAGTACTTC. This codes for CASSLPMVTQYF.